This passage covers 6 T cell receptor beta chains from one sample sequenced in a study of blood T cell repertoires in COVID-19. Measured with immunoSEQ multiplex PCR; TCRdb has only the in-frame clones, and not every one. This sample has under 85,000 clones, with roughly 80% found just once. The sequencing input was peripheral blood. The receptors originated from a man aged 60 to 75 with active or convalescent COVID-19.

V and J are TRBV5-1 and TRBJ2-1, with TRBD2 matching over 8 bases. The germline CDR1 and CDR2 sequences are SGHRS and YFSETQ. The CDR3 is made up of 15 amino acids. V lost 0 bases to trimming and J lost 8 bases; unmatched junction nucleotides: 7. This CDR3 is CASSLGAGARDEQFF. The DNA for the CDR3 is TGCGCCAGCAGCTTGGGAGCGGGGGCCCGAGATGAGCAGTTCTTC.

The chain recombines TRBV18 with TRBJ2-5, with 8 nucleotides matching TRBD2. V trimming: 6 bases; J trimming: 4 bases; junction bases outside the gene matches: 10. The CDR3 sequence is 15 residues long. Germline CDR1 reads KGHSH; CDR2 reads LQKENI. As DNA, the CDR3 is TGTGCCAGCTCCGGGAGGGTGACAGGAGGAGAGACCCAGTACTTC. This translates into CASSGRVTGGETQYF.

This clone was seen just once. The J gene is TRBJ2-3, the V gene TRBV7-9; weak D call: TRBD1 (6 bases). Germline lookup yields CDR1 SEHNR and CDR2 FQNEAQ (reference sequence). This CDR3 contains 14 residues. Trimming removed 1 base at V and 2 bases at J, with 7 bases between. The CDR3 DNA is TGTGCCAGCAGCTTAGGGACAGCCACAGATACGCAGTATTTT. This translates into CASSLGTATDTQYF.

This clone has just a few counts. The sample has other DNA sequences that encode this CDR3 too. The J gene is TRBJ1-1, the V gene TRBV4-3; D gene unclear. There are 16 residues in the CDR3. Trimming left V 0 bases short and J 2 bases short, with 13 bases between. Germline loops: CDR1 LGHNA, CDR2 YSLEER. CDR3 sequence: CASSQDLAGGNTEAFF. Written as DNA, the CDR3 is TGCGCCAGCAGCCAAGATCTAGCGGGAGGAAACACTGAAGCTTTCTTT.

The CDR3 coding sequence is TGCGCCAGCAGCCTAGCATTTCAGGGGTTTAATGAAAAACTGTTTTTT. The encoded protein is CASSLAFQGFNEKLFF. The V and J genes are TRBV4-1 and TRBJ1-4; maybe TRBD1 (6 bases). The CDR3 has 16 amino acids. Between the trimmed V and J ends, which lost 4 bases and 4 bases, there was a span of 16 bases. The V gene's germline CDR1 is MGHRA and CDR2 YSYEKL.

CDR3 region: CASSFGASASTDTQYF. The CDR3 bases are TGTGCCAGCAGCTTTGGGGCTAGCGCCAGCACAGATACGCAGTATTTT. This chain uses TRBV7-9 with TRBJ2-3; a weak D match, TRBD2 (6 bases). Between the trimmed V and J ends, which lost 3 bases and 0 bases, there was a span of 13 bases. The CDR3 extends over 16 amino acids. CDR1 is SEHNR, CDR2 FQNEAQ, per germline (reference sequence).